The 10 T cell receptor beta chains below come from one sample, sequenced in a study of OX40 agonist ivuxolimab in advanced cancers. Receptors were amplified or captured by the immunoSEQ multiplex PCR assay. In TCRdb, the immuneACCESS table is reduced to in-frame sequences with V and J assigned. These tables do not hold every clone; where another copy was compared, an unresolved V gene accounts for under half, and the others remain unexplained. The table for this sample lists about 59,000 clones; over 75% of them were counted only once. Approximately 2% of the sample rests with the top ten. The sample was CD4+ or CD8+ T cells sorted from blood, taken in a trial of the OX40 agonist ivuxolimab. The origin of the receptors is an adult with an advanced solid tumor such as melanoma, head and neck, liver or kidney cancer.

V usage is TRBV30 and J usage is TRBJ2-5, with TRBD2 matching 12 bases. Germline CDR1 and CDR2: GTSNPN and SVGIG (reference sequence). The CDR3 length is 15 residues. Trimming cost V 3 bases and J 5 bases; bases outside gene matches: 7. The CDR3 region has the DNA TGTGCCTGGAGGCCTAGCGGGGGGGCTCGGGAGACCCAGTACTTC. It is translated as CAWRPSGGARETQYF.

This chain links TRBV6-4 with TRBJ1-5; 7 bases line up with TRBD1. This CDR3 contains 16 residues. The V segment lost 1 base and the J segment 2 bases; nucleotides outside the gene matches: 5. Germline loops: CDR1 MRHNA, CDR2 SNTAGT. The CDR3 sequence: CASSDWDSLGNQPQHF. In DNA form, the CDR3 reads TGTGCCAGCAGTGACTGGGACAGCCTAGGCAATCAGCCCCAGCATTTT.

A few counts support this clone. The chain recombines TRBV19 with TRBJ1-5; D remains unclear. The V end lost 2 bases, the J end lost 0 bases, and 8 bases lay between the germline ends. The germline V gene encodes CDR1 LNHDA and CDR2 SQIVND (reference sequence). The CDR3 spans 15 residues. The CDR3 is CASSIQVTSNQPQHF. The CDR3 bases are TGTGCCAGTAGTATACAGGTGACTAGCAATCAGCCCCAGCATTTT.

This clone was counted between two and nine times. The chain joins TRBV9 to TRBJ2-2; TRBD1 might be the D (5 bases). This CDR3 has 16 residues. V lost 1 base and J 6 bases, leaving 16 bases between the germline ends. CDR1 SGDLS and CDR2 YYNGEE come from the germline V gene. The CDR3 DNA reads as TGTGCCAGCAGCGTAACTGACAGATCCTGGGCCGGGGAGCTGTTTTTT. It encodes CASSVTDRSWAGELFF.

CDR3 loop: CASGVGLAGNEQFF. As DNA, the CDR3 is TGTGCCAGCGGTGTGGGACTAGCGGGTAATGAGCAGTTCTTC. The chain combines TRBV27 with TRBJ2-1, with 12 nucleotides matching TRBD2. The CDR3 totals 14 residues. Losses at the gene ends were 8 bases for V and 7 bases for J; bases not matched to a gene: 6. CDR1 is MNHEY and CDR2 is SMNVEV in the germline V gene (reference sequence).

The J gene is TRBJ2-7, the V gene TRBV10-3, with D maybe TRBD2 (7 bases). CDR3 length: 15 residues. Germline V lookup: CDR1 ENHRY, CDR2 SYGVKD. Between the trimmed V and J ends, which lost 4 bases and 5 bases, there was a span of 18 bases. CDR3 in DNA: TGTGCCATCAGTGTGGGGGGGGCGTCTCCCCACGAGCAGTACTTC. This codes for CAISVGGASPHEQYF.

The gene calls are TRBV28 and TRBJ2-1; 10 nucleotides match TRBD2. CDR1 is MDHEN, CDR2 SYDVKM, per germline. V lost 4 bases to trimming and J lost 10 bases; unmatched junction nucleotides: 7. This CDR3 spans 14 amino acids. The CDR3 loop reads CASSWASGSKEQFF. For the CDR3, the DNA is TGTGCCAGCAGTTGGGCTAGCGGGAGCAAAGAGCAGTTCTTC.

CDR3 sequence: CASSAQRMDTEAFF. CDR3 nucleotides: TGTGCCAGCAGTGCACAGAGGATGGACACTGAAGCTTTCTTT. The V gene is TRBV7-2, the J gene TRBJ1-1; no firm D call. CDR1 and CDR2 (germline): SGHTA, FQGNSA. V was trimmed by 6 bases and J by 3 bases, leaving 14 bases between them. The CDR3 length is 14 residues.

The chain combines TRBV11-2 with TRBJ2-6, with D uncertain. The CDR3 has 14 residues. CDR1 and CDR2 (germline): SGHAT, FQNNGV. Trimming shortened V by 2 bases and J by 0 bases, and 2 bases separated the two germline ends. The CDR3: CASSLSSGANVLTF. In nucleotides, the CDR3 is TGTGCCAGCAGCTTATCCTCTGGGGCCAACGTCCTGACTTTC.

The genes are TRBV9 and TRBJ1-6; possibly TRBD1 for D (6 bases). Germline-derived CDR1 and CDR2 are SGDLS and YYNGEE. V was pared by 9 bases and J by 5 bases, with 15 bases between. This CDR3 region has 14 residues. The CDR3 region is CATSRGRDNSPLHF. In nucleotides, the CDR3 is TGTGCCACGAGCAGGGGCAGGGATAATTCACCCCTCCACTTT.